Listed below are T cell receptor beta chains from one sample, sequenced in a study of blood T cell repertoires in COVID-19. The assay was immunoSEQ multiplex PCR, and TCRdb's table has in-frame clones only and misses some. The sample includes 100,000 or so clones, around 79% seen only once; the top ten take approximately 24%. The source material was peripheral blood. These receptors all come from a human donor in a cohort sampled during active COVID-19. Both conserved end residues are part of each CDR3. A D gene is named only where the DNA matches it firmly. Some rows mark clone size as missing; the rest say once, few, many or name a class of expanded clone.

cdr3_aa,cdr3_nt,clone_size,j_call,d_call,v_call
CASSLLRQRYSGANVLTF,TGTGCCAGCAGTTTGCTTCGACAGCGCTACTCTGGGGCCAACGTCCTGACTTTC,NA,TRBJ2-6,NA,TRBV28
CASSTSGNSYEQYF,TGCGCCAGCAGTACTAGCGGGAACTCCTACGAGCAGTACTTC,NA,TRBJ2-7,TRBD2,TRBV10-1
CASSLSGSGNTIYF,TGTGCCAGCAGCCTCTCCGGCTCTGGAAACACCATATATTTT,few,TRBJ1-3,NA,TRBV7-9
CASSPAGVHTYEQYF,TGTGCCAGCAGTCCGGCGGGCGTTCACACCTACGAGCAGTACTTC,NA,TRBJ2-7,NA,TRBV27
CASSLGLEETQYF,TGTGCCAGCAGCTTGGGACTAGAAGAGACCCAGTACTTC,NA,TRBJ2-5,NA,TRBV5-4
CASSPGRDSSYEQYF,TGTGCCAGTAGCCCCGGGAGGGACAGCTCCTACGAGCAGTACTTC,NA,TRBJ2-7,NA,TRBV19
CASSLGAPTEAFF,TGTGCCAGCAGCTTGGGGGCCCCCACTGAAGCTTTCTTT,NA,TRBJ1-1,NA,TRBV11-2
CASSDRGLARDNEQFF,TGTGCCAGCAGTGACAGGGGACTAGCGAGAGACAATGAGCAGTTCTTC,NA,TRBJ2-1,TRBD2,TRBV6-2/TRBV6-3
CASSQDWLAGDEQYF,TGTGCCAGCAGCCAAGATTGGCTAGCGGGAGACGAGCAGTACTTC,NA,TRBJ2-7,TRBD2,TRBV3-1/TRBV3-2
CATSSPGTSGTNEQFF,TGTGCCACCAGTTCCCCCGGGACTAGCGGGACCAATGAGCAGTTCTTC,NA,TRBJ2-1,TRBD2,TRBV24-1
CASSLVSSYEQYF,TGTGCCAGCAGTTTGGTCAGTTCCTACGAGCAGTACTTC,NA,TRBJ2-7,NA,TRBV28
CASSFVSYEQYF,TGTGCCAGCAGTTTCGTTTCCTACGAGCAGTACTTC,NA,TRBJ2-7,NA,TRBV12-3/TRBV12-4
CASSLGLVSYNEQFF,TGCGCCAGCAGCTTGGGACTTGTTTCTTACAATGAGCAGTTCTTC,NA,TRBJ2-1,NA,TRBV5-1
CASSYSGVGNQPQHF,TGTGCCAGCAGTTACTCGGGAGTTGGCAATCAGCCCCAGCATTTT,NA,TRBJ1-5,NA,TRBV6-2/TRBV6-3
CASSLRDQVAYNEQFF,TGTGCCAGCAGCTTGCGAGATCAGGTGGCCTACAATGAGCAGTTCTTC,many,TRBJ2-1,NA,TRBV5-5
CASSQTTGYPLYQPQHF,TGTGCCAGCAGCCAGACGACAGGTTACCCCCTGTATCAGCCCCAGCATTTT,few,TRBJ1-5,NA,TRBV4-2
CASSSREYSTDTQYF,TGTGCCAGCAGCTCCCGGGAATATAGCACAGATACGCAGTATTTT,NA,TRBJ2-3,NA,TRBV11-1
CASSRGAPGTDTQYF,TGCGCCAGCAGCCGGGGGGCTCCTGGGACAGATACGCAGTATTTT,once,TRBJ2-3,NA,TRBV5-1
CASSQGWTENNEQFF,TGTGCCAGCAGCCAAGGCTGGACAGAAAACAATGAGCAGTTCTTC,NA,TRBJ2-1,NA,TRBV14
CASSLGTSGSTAYNEQFF,TGTGCCAGCAGCCTCGGGACTAGCGGGAGTACCGCCTACAATGAGCAGTTCTTC,once,TRBJ2-1,TRBD2,TRBV7-2
CASSYPQVEKLFF,TGTGCCAGTAGCTATCCACAGGTAGAAAAACTGTTTTTT,NA,TRBJ1-4,NA,TRBV19
CASSSRDRYEQYF,TGTGCCAGCAGCTCCCGGGACAGGTACGAGCAGTACTTC,NA,TRBJ2-7,TRBD1,TRBV5-4
CASRDTSGNEQFF,TGTGCCAGCAGGGATACTAGCGGGAATGAGCAGTTCTTC,NA,TRBJ2-1,TRBD2,TRBV12-3/TRBV12-4
CASSSPENTEAFF,TGTGCCAGCAGCTCCCCAGAGAACACTGAAGCTTTCTTT,NA,TRBJ1-1,NA,TRBV7-6
CASSQERDSPLHF,TGTGCCAGCAGCCAAGAACGGGATTCACCCCTCCACTTT,NA,TRBJ1-6,NA,TRBV3-1/TRBV3-2
CASSPENIRQVVSAEAFF,TGTGCCAGTAGTCCCGAAAATATCCGACAGGTGGTTTCCGCTGAAGCTTTCTTT,NA,TRBJ1-1,NA,TRBV19
CASSQLSGTSGTETQYF,TGTGCCAGCAGCCAATTGTCCGGGACTAGCGGGACGGAGACCCAGTACTTC,NA,TRBJ2-5,TRBD2,TRBV3-1/TRBV3-2
CASSSSGQSQAFF,TGTGCCAGCAGCTCCAGTGGGCAGAGCCAAGCTTTCTTT,NA,TRBJ1-1,NA,TRBV7-8
CASSLVGTSGSYGTDTQYF,TGTGCCAGCAGCTTGGTTGGGACTAGCGGGAGTTACGGCACAGATACGCAGTATTTT,NA,TRBJ2-3,TRBD2,TRBV5-6
CASSFLGADGNTIYF,TGTGCCAGCAGCTTCTTGGGGGCGGATGGAAACACCATATATTTT,NA,TRBJ1-3,NA,TRBV11-2